This TCR beta chain was identified during a study of beta chain features in type 1 diabetes. To note about this clone: Its antigen is undetermined.

Every bit of the isolated RNA underwent reverse transcription, so sequencing read expressed TCRB transcripts. Some 980,000 reads, on average, were obtained from stem cell-like memory T cell samples. TCRdb's copy holds only in-frame clones and misses some; the assay was immunoSEQ multiplex PCR. This sample has tens of thousands of clones, with around 65% found just once. Study-level findings and limits: There was no resolution here of whether HLA type influences TCRB rearrangement. Type 1 diabetes patients had TCRB CDR3s that were shorter (moderately but significantly so) in all four CD4+ subsets.

CDR3 length equals 14 residues. CDR1 and CDR2 from the germline V gene are MNHNS and SASEGT. Trimming took 6 bases from V and 4 from J, leaving 15 bases between them. The V call is TRBV6-1, the J call TRBJ1-2; D possibly corresponds to TRBD1 (6 bases). The sequence derives from a woman aged 40-49 years with type 1 diabetes. The sample taken for sequencing was stem cell memory CD4+ T cells from blood. The CDR3 DNA reads as TGTGCCAGCAGCGACAGGAAAGAGGCCTATGGCTACACCTTC. The encoded protein is CASSDRKEAYGYTF.